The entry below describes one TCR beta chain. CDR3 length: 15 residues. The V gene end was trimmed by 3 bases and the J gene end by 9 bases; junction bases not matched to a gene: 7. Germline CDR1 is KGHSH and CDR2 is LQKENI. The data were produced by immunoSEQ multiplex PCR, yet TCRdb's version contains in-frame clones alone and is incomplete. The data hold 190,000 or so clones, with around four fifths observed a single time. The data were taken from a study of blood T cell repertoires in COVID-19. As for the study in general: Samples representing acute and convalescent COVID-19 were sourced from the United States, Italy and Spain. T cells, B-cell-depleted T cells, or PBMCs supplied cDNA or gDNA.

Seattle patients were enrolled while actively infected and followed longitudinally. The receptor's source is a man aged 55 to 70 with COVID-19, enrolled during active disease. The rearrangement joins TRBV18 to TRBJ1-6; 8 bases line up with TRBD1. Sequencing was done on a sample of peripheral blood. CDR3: CASSPGTGISSPLHF. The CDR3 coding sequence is TGTGCCAGCTCACCCGGGACAGGAATTAGTTCACCCCTCCACTTT.